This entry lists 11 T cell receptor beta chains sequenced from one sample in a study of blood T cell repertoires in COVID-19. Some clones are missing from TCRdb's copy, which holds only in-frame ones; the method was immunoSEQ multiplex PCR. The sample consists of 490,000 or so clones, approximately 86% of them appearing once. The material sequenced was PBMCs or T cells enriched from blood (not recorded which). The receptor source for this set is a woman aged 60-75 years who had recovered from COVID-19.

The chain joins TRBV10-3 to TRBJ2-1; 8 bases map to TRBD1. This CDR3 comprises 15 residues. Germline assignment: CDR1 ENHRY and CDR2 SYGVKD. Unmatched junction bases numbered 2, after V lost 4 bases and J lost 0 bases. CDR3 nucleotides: TGTGCCATCAGTGCGGACAGGGCCTCCTACAATGAGCAGTTCTTC. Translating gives CAISADRASYNEQFF.

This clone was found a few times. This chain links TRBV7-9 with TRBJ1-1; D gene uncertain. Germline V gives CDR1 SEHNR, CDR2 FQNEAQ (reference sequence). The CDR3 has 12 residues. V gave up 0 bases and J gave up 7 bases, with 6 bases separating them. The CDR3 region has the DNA TGTGCCAGCAGCTTAGCCGGGGTTGAAGCTTTCTTT. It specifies CASSLAGVEAFF.

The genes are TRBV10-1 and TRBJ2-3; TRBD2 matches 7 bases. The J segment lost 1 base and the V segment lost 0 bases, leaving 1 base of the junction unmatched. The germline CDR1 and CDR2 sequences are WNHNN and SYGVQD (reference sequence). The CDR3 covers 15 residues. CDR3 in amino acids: CASSESRGGTDTQYF. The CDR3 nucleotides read TGCGCCAGCAGTGAGTCCCGGGGGGGCACAGATACGCAGTATTTT.

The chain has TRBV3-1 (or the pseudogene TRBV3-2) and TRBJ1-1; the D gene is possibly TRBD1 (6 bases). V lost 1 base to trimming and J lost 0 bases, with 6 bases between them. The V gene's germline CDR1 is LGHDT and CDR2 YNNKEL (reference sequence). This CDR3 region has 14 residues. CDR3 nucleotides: TGTGCCAGCAGCCAAGGGGGGCTGAACACTGAAGCTTTCTTT. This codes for CASSQGGLNTEAFF.

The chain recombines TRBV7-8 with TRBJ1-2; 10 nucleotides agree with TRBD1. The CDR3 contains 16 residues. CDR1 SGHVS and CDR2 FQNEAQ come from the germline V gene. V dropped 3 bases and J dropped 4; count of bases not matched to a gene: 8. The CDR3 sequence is CASSLATGTGAYGYTF. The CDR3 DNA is TGTGCCAGCAGCTTGGCTACCGGGACAGGGGCCTATGGCTACACCTTC.

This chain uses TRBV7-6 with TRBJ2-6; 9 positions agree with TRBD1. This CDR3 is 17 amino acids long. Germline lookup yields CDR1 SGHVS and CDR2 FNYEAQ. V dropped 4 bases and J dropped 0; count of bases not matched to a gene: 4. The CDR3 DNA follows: TGTGCCAGCAGCTGGGGGACAGGGTACTCTGGGGCCAACGTCCTGACTTTC. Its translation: CASSWGTGYSGANVLTF.

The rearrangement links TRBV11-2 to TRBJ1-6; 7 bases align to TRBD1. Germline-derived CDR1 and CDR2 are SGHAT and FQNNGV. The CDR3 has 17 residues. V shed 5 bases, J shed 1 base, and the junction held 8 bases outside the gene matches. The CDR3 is CASSNTGDWSYNSPLHF. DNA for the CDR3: TGTGCCAGCAGCAATACAGGGGATTGGTCCTATAATTCACCCCTCCACTTT.

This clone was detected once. CDR3 in DNA: TGTGCCAGTAGTATAGGCGATCTCCTATACCAAGAGACCCAGTACTTC. Translation: CASSIGDLLYQETQYF. V gene TRBV19 combines with J gene TRBJ2-5, with D unresolved. V lost 1 base and J 0 bases, leaving 12 bases between the germline ends. Germline V gene sequence: CDR1 LNHDA, CDR2 SQIVND (reference sequence). CDR3 length: 16 residues.

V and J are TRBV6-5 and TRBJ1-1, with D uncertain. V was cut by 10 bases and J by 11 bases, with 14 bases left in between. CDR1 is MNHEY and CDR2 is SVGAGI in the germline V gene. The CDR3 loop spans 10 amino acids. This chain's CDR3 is CATISVRAFF. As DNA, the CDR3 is TGTGCCACTATATCGGTTCGGGCTTTCTTT.

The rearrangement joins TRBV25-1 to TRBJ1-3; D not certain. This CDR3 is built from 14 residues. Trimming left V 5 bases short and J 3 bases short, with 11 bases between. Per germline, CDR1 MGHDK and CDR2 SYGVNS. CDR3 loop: CASSFGGIGNTIYF. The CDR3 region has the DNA TGTGCCAGCAGTTTCGGCGGGATTGGAAACACCATATATTTT. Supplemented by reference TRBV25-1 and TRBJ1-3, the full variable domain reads EADIYQTPRYLVIGTGKKITLECSQTMGHDKMYWYQQDPGMELHLIHYSYGVNSTEKGDLSSESTVSRIRTEHFPLTLESARPSHTSQYLCASSFGGIGNTIYFGEGSWLTVV.

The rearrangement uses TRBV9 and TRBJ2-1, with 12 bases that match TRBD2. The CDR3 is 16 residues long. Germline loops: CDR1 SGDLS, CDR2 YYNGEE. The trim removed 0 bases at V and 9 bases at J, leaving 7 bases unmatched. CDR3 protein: CASSVDLAGGQSEQFF. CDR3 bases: TGTGCCAGCAGCGTAGATCTAGCGGGGGGGCAGAGTGAGCAGTTCTTC.